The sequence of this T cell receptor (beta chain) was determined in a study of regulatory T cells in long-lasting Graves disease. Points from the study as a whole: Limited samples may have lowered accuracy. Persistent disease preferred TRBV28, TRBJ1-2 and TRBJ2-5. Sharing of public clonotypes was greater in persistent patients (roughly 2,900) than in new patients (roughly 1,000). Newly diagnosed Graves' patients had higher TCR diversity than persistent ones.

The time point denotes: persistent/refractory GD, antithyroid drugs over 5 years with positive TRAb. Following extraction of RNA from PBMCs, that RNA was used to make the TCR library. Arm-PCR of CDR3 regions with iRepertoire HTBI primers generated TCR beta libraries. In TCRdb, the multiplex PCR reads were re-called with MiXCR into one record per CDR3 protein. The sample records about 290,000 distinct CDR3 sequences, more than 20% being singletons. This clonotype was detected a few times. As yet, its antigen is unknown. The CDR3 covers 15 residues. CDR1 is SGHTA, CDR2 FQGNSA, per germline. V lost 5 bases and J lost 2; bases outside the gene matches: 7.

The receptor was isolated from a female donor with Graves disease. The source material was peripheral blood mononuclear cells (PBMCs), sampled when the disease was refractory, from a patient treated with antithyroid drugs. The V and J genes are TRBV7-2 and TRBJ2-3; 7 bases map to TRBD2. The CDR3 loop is CASSRDGLDTDTQYF. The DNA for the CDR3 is TGTGCCAGCAGCCGCGATGGACTAGACACAGATACGCAGTATTTT.